The clone carrying this T cell receptor beta chain was observed a handful of times. The antigen remains undetermined. This record belongs to a study of cytomegalovirus exposure and HLA in healthy donors. Findings of the study overall: Data from an earlier analysis indicated that most TCR beta V segments were productive either about 87% or about 30% of the time.

60 Vbeta and 13 Jbeta primers were used in PCR. The data were produced by immunoSEQ multiplex PCR, yet TCRdb's version contains in-frame clones alone and is incomplete. The top ten hold 0.25% to 0.4% of the sample, which has about 200,000 clones, 80% to 90% seen once. Unmatched junction bases numbered 7, after V lost 0 bases and J lost 10 bases. CDR3 length equals 15 residues. In germline, CDR1 is SGHVS, CDR2 FNYEAQ. The sequencing sample was made of PBMCs. The chain is built from TRBV7-6 and TRBJ1-4; 8 nucleotides align to TRBD1. The receptor's source is a woman in her thirties in good health and CMV-seronegative. CDR3 DNA sequence: TGTGCCAGCAGCTTAGCGGGGGGACAGGCCCTAAAACTGTTTTTT. This sequence encodes CASSLAGGQALKLFF.